This T cell receptor beta chain was identified during a study of blood T cell repertoires in COVID-19 (dated by TCRdb to 2019 to 2021). Regarding the complete study: The collaborator samples originated in the United States, Italy and Spain and spanned the acute and convalescent phases of COVID-19. The material from the prospective study consisted of cDNA or gDNA derived from T cells, B-cell-depleted T cells, or PBMCs. Deeply sampled blood TCRbeta repertoires from subjects exposed to, actively infected with, or recovered from COVID-19 were included in the dataset. A freely available public database, intended as a resource for researchers studying the immune response to SARS-CoV-2, is where the repertoires were released. The samples were drawn from the first 160 participants of the ongoing ImmuneRACE study and from about 1,200 subjects provided by 6 global collaborators. Sample metadata almost always included a de-identified subject ID, COVID-19 status, age in years and sex. HLA class I and class II types, where available, came from metadata supplied by the sample provider rather than from assay-based typing. Study-wide findings and limitations: The quantity of clinical and demographic metadata differed by source and by participant and was supplied without curation.

The CDR3 has 16 amino acids, counting the end cysteine and phenylalanine. The kept DNA is CDR3 alone, 48 bases in frame from the first base. V has 5 bases trimmed and J has 4 bases trimmed; junction bases matching no gene number 10. CDR1 and CDR2 are drawn from the germline V gene (reference sequence): MNHEY, SMNVEV. The immunoSEQ Assay, a bias-controlled multiplex PCR, was used to amplify TCRbeta CDR3 regions from genomic DNA. In the paper's pipeline: The number of nucleated cells in each sample was estimated from the amplification of reference gene primers within the assay. Sequence reads were collapsed and filtered to measure the absolute abundance of every unique TCRbeta CDR3 rearrangement. Productive Simpson clonality was computed per sample as the square root of Simpson's diversity index over productive rearrangements. TCRdb holds this immuneACCESS table with in-frame rearrangements only. Some clones are missing; in checked studies, unresolved V genes explain under half, and the rest has no known cause. V and J calls and clone size are given by that table; D and trimming were obtained from the DNA. Present in this sample are about 260,000 clones, around four fifths of which were seen just once. The top ten hold 4% to 5% of the sample.

As to this clone: Its antigen is unknown. Nothing much larger sits one base from this clone, and base qualities are not available.

Collaborating institutions collected whole blood in K2EDTA tubes following their own protocols. For TCRbeta analysis, collaborators shipped samples as frozen whole blood, isolated PBMCs, or DNA extracted from either of those sample types. The chain joins TRBV27 to TRBJ2-3, and 9 junctional nucleotides match TRBD2. The receptor was derived from a man in his 60s with acute or convalescent COVID-19. The material sequenced was peripheral blood. CDR3 loop: CASSPWAGGPPDTQYF. The nucleotide sequence reads as follows: TGTGCCAGCAGTCCCTGGGCGGGGGGGCCCCCAGATACGCAGTATTTT.